Shown below are 14 T cell receptor beta chains from a single sample sequenced in a study of post-analysis software for immune sequencing data. Study-level results: Patients used several TRBV segments, including TRBV5-6, TRBV5-1 and TRBV20-1, more often than controls.

Unique-molecular-identifier-tagged TCR beta cDNA libraries were used. TCRdb ran MiXCR on the PCR reads and lists one entry per CDR3 protein. The sample holds about 200,000 distinct CDR3 sequences, around 29% seen once. No antigens are known for them. Sequencing was done on a sample of blood. The source is a girl aged 2 to 17 with multiple sclerosis.

This chain connects TRBV29-1 to TRBJ1-5; TRBD1 agrees at 7 bases. The CDR3 has 13 residues. CDR1 is SQVTM, CDR2 ANQGSEA, per germline. After removal of 7 bases from V and 6 bases from J, the junction contained 9 bases not matched to a gene. CDR3 coding DNA: TGCAGCGCCCGGAGGGACAGTAGTCAGCCCCAGCATTTT. Residues: CSARRDSSQPQHF.

V is TRBV7-9 and J is TRBJ1-5, with TRBD1 as a possible D gene (5 bases). Trimming stripped 9 bases from V and 0 bases from J, with 18 bases between. The germline CDR1 and CDR2 sequences are SEHNR and FQNEAQ (reference sequence). The CDR3 extends over 16 amino acids. The CDR3 bases are TGTGCCAGTAGCACAGGTTGGGACGGTAGCAATCAGCCCCAGCATTTT. Its protein product is CASSTGWDGSNQPQHF.

Comment on this clonotype: The junction departs from germline at one end; a sequencing error may be responsible. The chain recombines TRBV28 with TRBJ2-1; D is perhaps TRBD1 (6 bases). The CDR3 is 12 amino acids. The germline V gene has CDR1 MDHEN and CDR2 SYDVKM. The CDR3 bases are TGTGCCGGCAGCTGGACAGACAATGAGCAGTTCTTC. Translated: CAGSWTDNEQFF.

This clonotype has just a few counts. Possible read error: a much larger clone is one base away. This chain uses TRBV5-5 with TRBJ2-6; a possible D gene is TRBD1 (6 bases). Germline V gene sequence: CDR1 SGHKS, CDR2 YYEKEE (reference sequence). This CDR3 spans 16 amino acids. For the CDR3, the DNA is TGTGCCAGCAGCTGGGGAGACGATTCAGGGGCCAACGTCCGGACTTTC. As protein: CASSWGDDSGANVRTF.

There are many counts of this clonotype. CDR3 sequence (DNA): TGTGCCGTCTCCGCCGGGTCCTACGAGCAGTACTTC. This sequence encodes CAVSAGSYEQYF. V usage is TRBV28 and J usage is TRBJ2-7, with no clear D. Germline V gene data show CDR1 as MDHEN and CDR2 as SYDVKM. The CDR3 loop spans 12 amino acids. Trimming removed 11 bases at V and 1 base at J, with 12 bases between.

The rearrangement uses TRBV7-6 and TRBJ1-2, with 9 bases aligning to TRBD1. This CDR3 is 16 amino acids long. V trimming: 0 bases; J trimming: 6 bases; junction bases outside the gene matches: 8. Germline CDR1 SGHVS, CDR2 FNYEAQ. The CDR3 bases are TGTGCCAGCAGCTTAGCAGAGACAGGGGGGCTTGATGGCTACACCTTC. Translation: CASSLAETGGLDGYTF.

Turning to this clonotype: Sequence at one end of the junction differs from germline and may be a read error. V is TRBV6-6 and J is TRBJ1-5, with 8 bases that match TRBD1. The germline V gene encodes CDR1 MNHNY and CDR2 SVGAGI (reference sequence). The length of the CDR3 is 14 residues. The CDR3 region has the DNA TGTGCCAGCAGTAAACAGGGGGGCAGTCAGTCCCAGCATTTT. It is translated as CASSKQGGSQSQHF.

A word on this clonotype: A read error may be the cause here, since a much bigger clone is one base away. The chain combines TRBV29-1 with TRBJ1-2, with D hard to call. CDR1 is SQVTM, CDR2 ANQGSEA, per germline. CDR3 length: 10 amino acids. This CDR3 is CGVTFGGYTF. The CDR3 nucleotides read TGCGGCGTGACTTTCGGTGGCTACACCTTC.

On this clonotype: A read error may account for a junction end that differs from germline. J is TRBJ2-4 and V is TRBV3-1; maybe TRBD2 (5 bases). The DNA end favors TRBJ2-7, so the J call may be wrong. CDR3 size: 16 residues. CDR1 is LGHDT and CDR2 is YNNKEL in the germline V gene (reference sequence). CDR3 region: CVSSQVVAGLTYEQYF. The CDR3 nucleotides are TGTGTCAGCAGCCAAGTCGTGGCGGGTCTCACCTACGAGCAGTACTTC.

This clonotype has a count of ten or more. V is TRBV6-4 and J is TRBJ2-1, with D perhaps TRBD1 (5 bases). The V gene lost 6 bases and the J gene lost 9 bases, with 9 bases spanning the gap. Germline V gene lookup returns CDR1 MRHNA and CDR2 SNTAGT. This CDR3 region has 11 residues. CDR3 loop: CASRDMGEQFF. The CDR3 coding sequence is TGTGCCAGCAGGGACATGGGTGAGCAGTTCTTC.

Remarks on this clonotype: Being one base from a much bigger clone, this may be a read error. The chain employs TRBV5-1 and TRBJ2-1; TRBD2 is a possible D gene (6 bases). CDR3 length: 16 residues. The V gene's germline CDR1 is SGHRS and CDR2 YFSETQ. The V end was cut by 4 bases, the J end by 10 bases, with 24 bases between. CDR3 amino acids: CASSPGPGLASYEQFF. The CDR3, as DNA: TGCGCCAGCAGCCCAGGACCGGGACTGGCCTCCTACGAGCAGTTCTTC.

At least ten counts were recorded for this clonotype. The V gene is TRBV10-1, the J gene TRBJ2-5, with unresolved D. This CDR3 spans 13 amino acids. V lost 4 bases to trimming and J lost 2 bases, with 8 bases between them. From germline, CDR1 is WNHNN and CDR2 SYGVQD (reference sequence). DNA of the CDR3: TGCGCCAGCAGTGCTACCACTCAAGAGACCCAGTACTTC. It encodes CASSATTQETQYF.

This clonotype has a handful of counts. The V and J genes are TRBV29-1 and TRBJ1-2; 9 bases fit TRBD1. Germline loops: CDR1 SQVTM, CDR2 ANQGSEA. The length of the CDR3 is 12 residues. The J segment lost 7 bases and the V segment lost 5 bases, leaving 5 bases of the junction unmatched. In DNA form, the CDR3 reads TGCAGCGTTTGGGGGACAGGGACTGGCTACACCTTC. Translation gives CSVWGTGTGYTF.

There are a few counts of this clonotype. The J gene is TRBJ2-3, the V gene TRBV5-1; possibly TRBD2 for D (5 bases). Per germline, CDR1 SGHRS and CDR2 YFSETQ. The length of the CDR3 is 13 residues. V was pared by 6 bases and J by 4 bases, with 12 bases between. The CDR3 loop reads CASTGPRADTQYF. CDR3 bases: TGCGCCAGCACCGGCCCGCGGGCAGATACGCAGTATTTT. Drawing the rest from reference TRBV5-1 and TRBJ2-3, the complete variable domain is KAGVTQTPRYLIKTRGQQVTLSCSPISGHRSVSWYQQTPGQGLQFLFEYFSETQRNKGNFPGRFSGRQFSNSRSEMNVSTLELGDSALYLCASTGPRADTQYFGPGTRLTVL.